This T cell receptor (beta chain) was retrieved from a study of T cells expressing NK-cell markers. Study-wide context: Most of the eight sequenced donors tested HCMV-seropositive; one tested seronegative.

Note on this clonotype: The antigen remains unidentified.

Study-level points and caveats: Similarly, these clonotypes led the CD3+CD56-NKG2C+ fraction as well in a handful of donors.

TCR beta libraries carry UMIs added by 5'RACE template switching. TCRdb re-called the 5' RACE reads; one entry per CDR3 protein, DNA not given. This listing includes about 550,000 distinct CDR3 sequences. The V gene's germline CDR1 is SGHNT and CDR2 YENEEA. The length of the CDR3 is 14 residues. The V call is TRBV11-3, the J call TRBJ2-1; TCRdb calls TRBD1, which cannot be checked without DNA. Sequenced: blood T cells: a sorted CD56 or NKG2C T cell subset, CD4+ or CD8+ T cells, or bulk PBMC T cells (not recorded which). This TCR derives from a man aged 18 to 35 in good health. CDR3 sequence: CASSNRDRAYEQFF.